These 29 T cell receptor beta chains were sequenced from one sample in a study of cytomegalovirus exposure and HLA in healthy donors. PCR amplification relied on 60 Vbeta primers (plus 13 Jbeta primers). Sequenced by immunoSEQ multiplex PCR; TCRdb stores in-frame clones only, minus some. The sample holds over 200,000 clones; 70% to 80% are singletons and the top ten take around 2.8%. Sequencing was done on a sample of PBMCs. The source is an older woman in good health and CMV-seropositive.

The chain joins TRBV2 to TRBJ2-7; 11 bases match TRBD2. Trimming took 4 bases from V and 3 from J; bases not matched to a gene: 8. CDR1 is SNHLY and CDR2 is FYNNEI in the germline V gene. The CDR3 runs to 16 residues. The CDR3 reads CASSGASGRPLYEQYF. DNA of the CDR3: TGTGCCAGCAGTGGGGCTAGCGGGAGGCCCCTCTACGAGCAGTACTTC.

The chain links TRBV23-1 to TRBJ1-5; 7 nucleotides align to TRBD1. TRBV23-1 is an ORF, with its function uncertain. V was pared by 4 bases and J by 0 bases, with 6 bases of the junction left unmatched. The CDR3 spans 16 residues. CDR3 loop: CASSPPGTDSNQPQHF. CDR3 coding DNA: TGCGCCAGCAGTCCTCCCGGGACAGATAGCAATCAGCCCCAGCATTTT.

This rearrangement joins TRBV10-3 to TRBJ1-5; D might be TRBD1 (6 bases). Germline CDR1 is ENHRY and CDR2 is SYGVKD. The V and J ends lost 2 bases and 5 bases respectively, with 10 bases between them. This CDR3 region has 14 residues. The CDR3 DNA reads TGTGCCATCAGTGAGGTACAGGGTGATCAGCCCCAGCATTTT. This gives the protein CAISEVQGDQPQHF.

V usage is TRBV7-9 and J usage is TRBJ1-3; D is perhaps TRBD1 (6 bases). Germline values: CDR1 SEHNR, CDR2 FQNEAQ (reference sequence). V was trimmed by 0 bases and J by 0 bases, leaving 6 bases between them. This CDR3 has 15 amino acids. The CDR3 coding sequence is TGTGCCAGCAGCTTAGCACAGGGCTCTGGAAACACCATATATTTT. Translating gives CASSLAQGSGNTIYF.

This chain joins TRBV6-1 and TRBJ1-5; D gene uncertain. Trimming removed 3 bases from V and 5 bases from J, with 11 bases in between. The CDR3 runs 14 residues. Germline V gene data show CDR1 as MNHNS and CDR2 as SASEGT. The CDR3 spells CASSDRLSYQPQHF. The DNA of the CDR3 is TGTGCCAGCAGTGACAGGCTATCCTATCAGCCCCAGCATTTT.

The J gene is TRBJ1-2, the V gene TRBV5-1, with 8 bases aligning to TRBD1. This CDR3 comprises 15 residues. Germline values: CDR1 SGHRS, CDR2 YFSETQ. V was pared by 1 base and J by 8 bases, with 10 bases of the junction left unmatched. CDR3 sequence (DNA): TGCGCCAGCAGCTTGTACGGGCCGACAGGGGAGGGCTACACCTTC. The encoded protein is CASSLYGPTGEGYTF.

This chain uses TRBV6-6 with TRBJ1-3, with D perhaps matching TRBD1 (6 bases). V was shortened by 1 base and J by 9 bases, with 19 bases between the two germline ends. From germline, CDR1 is MNHNY and CDR2 SVGAGI (reference sequence). The CDR3 has 16 amino acids. This CDR3 is CASSYFRTSGDGTIYF. The CDR3 bases are TGTGCCAGCAGTTACTTCAGGACTTCAGGGGACGGCACCATATATTTT.

This chain links TRBV5-1 with TRBJ2-1; 9 positions agree with TRBD2. J lost 9 bases, V lost 6 bases, and 13 bases had no gene match. Germline V lookup: CDR1 SGHRS, CDR2 YFSETQ. The CDR3 length is 15 residues. CDR3 bases: TGCGCCAGCACCGAGGGTAGCGGGGGATGGGGTGAGCAGTTCTTC. The encoded protein is CASTEGSGGWGEQFF.

This rearrangement joins TRBV7-3 to TRBJ2-1; 11 nucleotides align to TRBD1. The length of the CDR3 is 15 residues. Trimming removed 5 bases from V and 7 bases from J; junction bases left unmatched: 7. The germline CDR1 and CDR2 sequences are SGHTA and FQGTGA. CDR3 loop: CASSPGTGGWNEQFF. The CDR3 DNA reads TGTGCCAGCAGCCCGGGGACAGGGGGATGGAATGAGCAGTTCTTC.

V gene TRBV6-5 combines with J gene TRBJ2-7; 8 nucleotides match TRBD1. This CDR3 comprises 14 residues. With 4 bases clipped from V and 2 bases from J, the junction kept 4 bases outside the gene matches. Germline CDR1 MNHEY, CDR2 SVGAGI. Written as DNA, the CDR3 is TGTGCCAGCAGTTCAGGACAGGGTCCCTACGAGCAGTACTTC. Its translation: CASSSGQGPYEQYF.

The rearrangement links TRBV5-1 to TRBJ2-7, with TRBD1 as a possible D gene (6 bases). V gave up 4 bases and J gave up 5 bases, with 16 bases separating them. Germline loops: CDR1 SGHRS, CDR2 YFSETQ. This CDR3 has 14 residues. In nucleotides, the CDR3 is TGCGCCAGCAGCCCGGACAGTTCTTCGAACGAGCAGTACTTC. This sequence encodes CASSPDSSSNEQYF.

This rearrangement joins TRBV6-6 to TRBJ2-7; 10 bases are a match to TRBD2. Germline-derived CDR1 and CDR2 are MNHNY and SVGAGI (reference sequence). The junction had 3 bases not matched to a gene; V was cut back by 7 bases and J by 3 bases. CDR3 length equals 13 residues. CDR3 DNA sequence: TGTGCCAGCAAACTAGCGGGAAACTACGAGCAGTACTTC. Translated: CASKLAGNYEQYF.

The rearrangement links TRBV28 to TRBJ2-7, with D perhaps TRBD2 (7 bases). Looked up from germline, CDR1 is MDHEN and CDR2 is SYDVKM. Trimming shortened V by 4 bases and J by 3 bases, and 16 bases separated the two germline ends. This CDR3 spans 15 amino acids. CDR3: CASSWGAGASYEQYF. CDR3 nucleotides: TGTGCCAGCAGTTGGGGGGCGGGGGCAAGCTACGAGCAGTACTTC. The full variable domain, with the rest looked up from reference TRBV28 and TRBJ2-7, is DVKVTQSSRYLVKRTGEKVFLECVQDMDHENMFWYRQDPGLGLRLIYFSYDVKMKEKGDIPEGYSVSREKKERFSLILESASTNQTSMYLCASSWGAGASYEQYFGPGTRLTVT.

As concerns this clone: This CDR3 is also generated by other DNA sequences in the sample. This chain connects TRBV5-1 to TRBJ1-1; tentatively, D is TRBD1 (5 bases). Deletions cut 3 bases from V and 4 bases from J, with 10 bases between. This CDR3 is 13 amino acids long. The V gene's germline CDR1 is SGHRS and CDR2 YFSETQ. CDR3 region: CASSSPGGTEAFF. CDR3 DNA sequence: TGCGCCAGCAGCTCGCCGGGGGGCACTGAAGCTTTCTTT.

The rearrangement joins TRBV29-1 to TRBJ2-3; 7 bases align to TRBD1. Germline CDR1 SQVTM, CDR2 ANQGSEA. V shed 5 bases, J shed 1 base, and the junction held 3 bases outside the gene matches. There are 13 residues in the CDR3. CDR3: CSVTGVGTDTQYF. In DNA, the CDR3 is TGCAGCGTTACAGGGGTGGGCACAGATACGCAGTATTTT.

The rearrangement links TRBV9 to TRBJ2-3, with 11 bases matching TRBD2. The CDR3 length is 19 residues. Germline CDR1 and CDR2: SGDLS and YYNGEE. Trimming took 4 bases from V and 1 from J; bases not matched to a gene: 14. The CDR3 DNA is TGTGCCAGCAGCCCCCACTGGGTAGCGGGAGGGCCCGGCACAGATACGCAGTATTTT. Protein sequence: CASSPHWVAGGPGTDTQYF.

In the case of this clone: This CDR3 is also generated by other DNA sequences in the sample. The gene calls are TRBV5-1 and TRBJ2-3; D might be TRBD1 (6 bases). Germline-derived CDR1 and CDR2 are SGHRS and YFSETQ. This CDR3 comprises 14 residues. V lost 8 bases, J lost 8 bases, and 21 bases lay in between. This CDR3 is CASYTQGPWTTQYF. In DNA, the CDR3 is TGCGCCAGTTATACACAGGGCCCGTGGACTACGCAGTATTTT.

The chain links TRBV30 to TRBJ2-7; maybe TRBD2 (5 bases). The V gene's germline CDR1 is GTSNPN and CDR2 SVGIG (reference sequence). The V gene lost 2 bases and the J gene lost 1 base, with 6 bases spanning the gap. The CDR3 length is 12 residues. CDR3 in amino acids: CAWSRTSYEQYF. In DNA, the CDR3 is TGTGCCTGGAGTCGGACTTCCTACGAGCAGTACTTC.

In DNA form, the CDR3 reads TGTGCCAGCAGTGAAGCCCCAGGGTCCCTGGGCACTGAAGCTTTCTTT. Translated: CASSEAPGSLGTEAFF. The chain links TRBV2 to TRBJ1-1, with a weak D call TRBD1 (5 bases). The V gene's germline CDR1 is SNHLY and CDR2 FYNNEI. CDR3 size: 16 residues. The V end was cut by 0 bases, the J end by 4 bases, with 15 bases between.

CDR3 sequence (DNA): TGTGCCAGCAGCTTATCTCAGGGGGCGGCCTACAATGAGCAGTTCTTC. This sequence encodes CASSLSQGAAYNEQFF. V is TRBV7-9 and J is TRBJ2-1; 8 bases line up with TRBD1. CDR3 length: 16 amino acids. V lost 2 bases, J lost 2 bases, and 5 bases stayed unmatched. Looked up from germline, CDR1 is SEHNR and CDR2 is FQNEAQ (reference sequence).

The chain is built from TRBV5-1 and TRBJ2-1; D is perhaps TRBD2 (7 bases). Between the trimmed V and J ends, which lost 3 bases and 4 bases, there was a span of 17 bases. The CDR3 runs to 16 residues. CDR1 and CDR2 (germline): SGHRS, YFSETQ. CDR3 coding DNA: TGCGCCAGCAGCTCCCACGGGGGCGGGGGTTACAATGAGCAGTTCTTC. Residues: CASSSHGGGGYNEQFF.

The rearrangement joins TRBV7-2 to TRBJ1-1, with 7 bases fitting TRBD1. In germline, CDR1 is SGHTA, CDR2 FQGNSA. Losses at the gene ends were 5 bases for V and 5 bases for J; bases not matched to a gene: 8. The CDR3 totals 14 residues. Here the CDR3 DNA reads TGTGCCAGCAGCGTATTGACAGGGTGGACTGAAGCTTTCTTT. Residues: CASSVLTGWTEAFF. The full variable domain, with the rest looked up from reference TRBV7-2 and TRBJ1-1, is GAGVSQSPSNKVTEKGKDVELRCDPISGHTALYWYRQSLGQGLEFLIYFQGNSAPDKSGLPSDRFSAERTGGSVSTLTIQRTQQEDSAVYLCASSVLTGWTEAFFGQGTRLTVV.

This rearrangement joins TRBV6-6 to TRBJ1-4, with D possibly TRBD1 on 5 matching bases. Germline-derived CDR1 and CDR2 are MNHNY and SVGAGI (reference sequence). This CDR3 has 16 residues. With 2 bases removed from V and 0 bases from J, the gap between germline ends came to 10 bases. In nucleotides, the CDR3 is TGTGCCAGCAGTTACGCTGGGACTGCAACTAATGAAAAACTGTTTTTT. Its protein product is CASSYAGTATNEKLFF.

CDR3 DNA sequence: TGCGCCAGCAAGGGGACTAGCGGGAGCGAATCAGATACGCAGTATTTT. Amino acid sequence: CASKGTSGSESDTQYF. The chain carries TRBV5-1 and TRBJ2-3, with 14 positions matching TRBD2. The CDR3 runs to 16 residues. Germline CDR1 SGHRS, CDR2 YFSETQ. With 6 bases clipped from V and 4 bases from J, the junction kept 7 bases outside the gene matches.

This clone was seen a handful of times. The chain has TRBV6-6 and TRBJ2-1; D gene unclear. Germline assignment: CDR1 MNHNY and CDR2 SVGAGI (reference sequence). V lost 0 bases and J lost 3, with 6 bases in between. CDR3 length: 14 amino acids. CDR3 in amino acids: CASSYSSVYNEQFF. DNA of the CDR3: TGTGCCAGCAGTTACTCGTCAGTCTACAATGAGCAGTTCTTC.

The table lists this clone with a few counts. The J gene is TRBJ1-1, the V gene TRBV29-1; TRBD1 might be the D (5 bases). The germline gives CDR1 SQVTM, CDR2 ANQGSEA. This CDR3 region has 20 residues. V was clipped by 5 bases and J by 3 bases, with 34 bases between them. Here the CDR3 reads CSVQSPLSQVGPKSDTEAFF. The CDR3 DNA is TGCAGCGTTCAATCGCCTCTCTCGCAGGTGGGGCCTAAATCCGACACTGAAGCTTTCTTT.

This clone was seen more than once but under ten times. The rearrangement uses TRBV5-5 and TRBJ2-2, with a tentative D call TRBD1 (5 bases). From germline, CDR1 is SGHKS and CDR2 YYEKEE (reference sequence). V lost 2 bases, J lost 7 bases, and 15 bases lay in between. The CDR3 runs 15 residues. This CDR3 is CASSFRQTQGGELFF. CDR3 nucleotide sequence: TGTGCCAGCAGCTTCCGACAGACCCAAGGCGGGGAGCTGTTTTTT.

Note on this clone: Sequence at one end of the junction differs from germline and may be a read error. The CDR3 sequence: CSSNIPGLALYEQYF. The CDR3 DNA reads TGTTCCAGCAACATACCGGGACTAGCACTTTACGAGCAGTACTTC. This rearrangement joins TRBV7-9 to TRBJ2-7; 9 nucleotides agree with TRBD2. CDR3 size: 15 residues. Germline-derived CDR1 and CDR2 are SEHNR and FQNEAQ (reference sequence).

The chain couples TRBV11-2 to TRBJ2-5; tentatively, D is TRBD1 (7 bases). With 5 bases removed from V and 4 bases from J, the gap between germline ends came to 14 bases. The CDR3 covers 14 residues. Germline V CDR1 and CDR2: SGHAT, FQNNGV. The CDR3 protein is CASSGPGGTETQYF. CDR3 DNA: TGTGCCAGCAGCGGTCCAGGGGGGACAGAGACCCAGTACTTC.